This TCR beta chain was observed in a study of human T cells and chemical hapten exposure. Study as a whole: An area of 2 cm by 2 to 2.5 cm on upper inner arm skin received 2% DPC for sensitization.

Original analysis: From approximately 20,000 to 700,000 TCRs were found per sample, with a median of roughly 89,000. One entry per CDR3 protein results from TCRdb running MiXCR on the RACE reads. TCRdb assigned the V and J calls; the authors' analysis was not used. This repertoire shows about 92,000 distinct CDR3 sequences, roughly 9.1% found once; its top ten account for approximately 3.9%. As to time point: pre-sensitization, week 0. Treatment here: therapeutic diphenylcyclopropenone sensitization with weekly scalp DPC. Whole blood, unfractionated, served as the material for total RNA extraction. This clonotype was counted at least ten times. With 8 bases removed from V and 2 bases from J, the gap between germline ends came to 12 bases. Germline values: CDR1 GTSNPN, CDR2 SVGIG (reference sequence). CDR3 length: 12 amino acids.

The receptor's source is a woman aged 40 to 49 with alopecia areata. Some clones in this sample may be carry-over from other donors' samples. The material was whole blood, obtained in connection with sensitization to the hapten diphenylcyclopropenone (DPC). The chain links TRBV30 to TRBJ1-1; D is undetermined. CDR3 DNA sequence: TGTGCCCTCGGACGTAGCAACACTGAAGCTTTCTTT. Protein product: CALGRSNTEAFF.